One and the same sample provided the 5 T cell receptor beta chains below, sequenced in a study of blood T cell repertoires in COVID-19. Clones were sequenced by immunoSEQ multiplex PCR, and TCRdb holds only the in-frame ones, with some missing. The profile shows fewer than 250,000 clones, around 86% of them singletons. The sequenced sample was PBMCs or T cells enriched from blood (not recorded which). These receptors were obtained from a woman between 50 and 59 years old who had recovered from COVID-19.

The chain combines TRBV19 with TRBJ1-1; D is perhaps TRBD1 (5 bases). The CDR3 is 15 amino acids. The ends were cut back, 5 bases at V and 1 base at J, with 14 bases in the middle. Germline V CDR1 and CDR2: LNHDA, SQIVND (reference sequence). The CDR3 nucleotides are TGTGCCAGTAGTCCGCCGGGACTGAAGAACACTGAAGCTTTCTTT. This gives the protein CASSPPGLKNTEAFF. Full variable domain (missing parts from reference TRBV19 and TRBJ1-1): DGGITQSPKYLFRKEGQNVTLSCEQNLNHDAMYWYRQDPGQGLRLIYYSQIVNDFQKGDIAEGYSVSREKKESFPLTVTSAQKNPTAFYLCASSPPGLKNTEAFFGQGTRLTVV.

The J gene is TRBJ2-7, the V gene TRBV2; 14 bases are a match to TRBD2. Trimming took 7 bases from V and 6 from J; bases not matched to a gene: 8. This CDR3 has 15 residues. Germline V gene sequence: CDR1 SNHLY, CDR2 FYNNEI. DNA for the CDR3: TGTGCCAGCAACGGGGCAGGGACTAGCGGGGGCGAGCAGTACTTC. It encodes CASNGAGTSGGEQYF.

The chain links TRBV28 to TRBJ2-7; D not certain. CDR3 length equals 12 residues. Germline V gene sequence: CDR1 MDHEN, CDR2 SYDVKM. CDR3 nucleotide sequence: TGTGCATGCACGGCAGGAACCTACGAGCAGTACTTC. It codes for CACTAGTYEQYF. The complete variable domain, with remaining parts taken from reference TRBV28 and TRBJ2-7, reads DVKVTQSSRYLVKRTGEKVFLECVQDMDHENMFWYRQDPGLGLRLIYFSYDVKMKEKGDIPEGYSVSREKKERFSLILESASTNQTSMYLCACTAGTYEQYFGPGTRLTVT.

This chain's CDR3 is CASSGANDGSEAFF. The DNA for the CDR3 is TGTGCCAGCAGCGGGGCCAACGATGGTTCCGAAGCTTTCTTT. This rearrangement joins TRBV9 to TRBJ1-1; D uncertain. The length of the CDR3 is 14 residues. Germline V gene lookup returns CDR1 SGDLS and CDR2 YYNGEE. The V end lost 3 bases, the J end lost 8 bases, and 17 bases lay between the germline ends.

The chain recombines TRBV11-3 with TRBJ2-2; tentative D call: TRBD2 (6 bases). The germline gives CDR1 SGHNT, CDR2 YENEEA. Trimming pared 6 bases from V and 6 bases from J, leaving 14 bases between. The CDR3 totals 14 residues. CDR3 in DNA: TGTGCCAGCAGTCGTCCAACTAGCCCCGGGGAGCTGTTTTTT. Translation: CASSRPTSPGELFF.